These 4 T cell receptor beta chains were sequenced from one sample in a study of T cell repertoires in cytomegalovirus infection. TCRdb re-derived calls from the reads in MiXCR, one entry per CDR3 protein. The sample lists 200,000 to 300,000 distinct CDR3 sequences, approximately 9.2% seen once, with approximately 15% in the top ten. Sequenced sample: PBMCs. These receptors were obtained from a human donor in good health (CMV status not recorded). Some clones in this sample may be carry-over from other donors' samples.

This clonotype was observed a few times. The chain is built from TRBV7-2 and TRBJ2-1; D may be TRBD2 (5 bases). This CDR3 has 17 residues. CDR1 and CDR2 from the germline V gene are SGHTA and FQGNSA. Trimming stripped 0 bases from V and 5 bases from J, with 17 bases between. CDR3 in amino acids: CASSLAGLAPGNNEQFF. In DNA, the CDR3 is TGTGCCAGCAGCTTAGCCGGGCTAGCCCCCGGGAACAATGAGCAGTTCTTC.

This clonotype was seen repeatedly, ten times or more. The chain is built from TRBV19 and TRBJ2-7; 7 bases map to TRBD2. V lost 3 bases to trimming and J lost 3 bases; unmatched junction nucleotides: 8. This CDR3 region has 15 residues. The germline CDR1 and CDR2 sequences are LNHDA and SQIVND (reference sequence). The CDR3 coding sequence is TGTGCCAGTAGTATGGGGGGGAGAGGGGTCTACGAGCAGTACTTC. Protein: CASSMGGRGVYEQYF.

In its sample, this clonotype was seen many times. The chain uses TRBV20-1 and TRBJ2-7; 7 bases fit TRBD1. The V gene end was trimmed by 6 bases and the J gene end by 3 bases; junction bases not matched to a gene: 11. Germline CDR1 is DFQATT and CDR2 is SNEGSKA (reference sequence). The CDR3 spans 14 residues. CDR3 nucleotides: TGCAGTGCCTTCCGACCGGGACAGAACTACGAGCAGTACTTC. Its protein product is CSAFRPGQNYEQYF.

This clonotype was counted ten times or more. The chain couples TRBV12-3 or TRBV12-4 to TRBJ1-4; 7 nucleotides agree with TRBD1. The J segment lost 5 bases and the V segment lost 7 bases, leaving 4 bases of the junction unmatched. The CDR3 contains 13 residues. The CDR3 region has the DNA TGTGCCAGCACCTCGGGACAGAATGAAAAACTGTTTTTT. Protein product: CASTSGQNEKLFF.